This TCR beta chain was identified in a study of molecular identifiers for immune sequencing clone quantification. The study's findings and limits: With a barcode shared among identical TCR molecules, highly expanded clone sizes could be underestimated. Over 99% of effector molecules, yet under 1% of naive-cell molecules, were held by clones above 20 RNA copies.

Previously published methods and listed TCR primers were used for the bulk TCR libraries. Each CDR3 protein gets one entry after TCRdb re-called the PCR reads with MiXCR. Counted here are approximately 590,000 distinct CDR3 sequences, over 25% occurring once; the ten biggest clones make up around 0.78%. Concerning this clonotype: Antigen: not known. A read error is possible here, since a much larger clone lies one base away.

Trimming took 3 bases from V and 2 from J, leaving 10 bases between them. Germline CDR1 and CDR2: PRHDT and FYEKMQ (reference sequence). This CDR3 is built from 15 residues. This TCR was recovered from a human donor in good health. Some libraries in this study had Jurkat cell RNA spiked in. This chain links TRBV13 with TRBJ2-2; D gene unclear. Sequences were obtained from naive CD8+ T cells from blood, with Jurkat cell RNA spiked in. Subset described: FACS-sorted CD8+CD4-CCR7+CD45RA+ naive T cells. CDR3 residues: CASSLEQNNTGELFF. The CDR3 DNA sequence: TGTGCCAGCAGCTTGGAGCAGAATAACACCGGGGAGCTGTTTTTT.